The subject of this entry is one TCR beta chain. What it binds is not known. Germline V gives CDR1 MDHEN, CDR2 SYDVKM. The V end was cut by 3 bases, the J end by 1 base, with 12 bases between. The length of the CDR3 is 15 residues. The sample originates from a study of cytomegalovirus exposure and HLA in healthy donors. PCR employed 60 Vbeta and 13 Jbeta primers. Libraries were prepared by immunoSEQ multiplex PCR; TCRdb keeps only in-frame clonotypes and omits some of them. The sample holds 150,000 to 200,000 clones, around 80% seen once. General study results and limits: Associated with HLA alleles at 0.05 false discovery rate in a later analysis were about 17,000 TCR beta sequences. Beyond CMV serostatus, there was no information to go on about immune exposure. Some V segments (TRBV6-2 and TRBV6-3 among them) were excluded as indistinguishable.

The TCR comes from a man aged 18 to 29 in good health and CMV-seronegative. What was sequenced was PBMCs. The chain couples TRBV28 to TRBJ2-5; maybe TRBD2 (5 bases). The CDR3 region has the DNA TGTGCCAGCAGTTTTGGGAGCGGACCCCAAGAGACCCAGTACTTC. As protein: CASSFGSGPQETQYF.